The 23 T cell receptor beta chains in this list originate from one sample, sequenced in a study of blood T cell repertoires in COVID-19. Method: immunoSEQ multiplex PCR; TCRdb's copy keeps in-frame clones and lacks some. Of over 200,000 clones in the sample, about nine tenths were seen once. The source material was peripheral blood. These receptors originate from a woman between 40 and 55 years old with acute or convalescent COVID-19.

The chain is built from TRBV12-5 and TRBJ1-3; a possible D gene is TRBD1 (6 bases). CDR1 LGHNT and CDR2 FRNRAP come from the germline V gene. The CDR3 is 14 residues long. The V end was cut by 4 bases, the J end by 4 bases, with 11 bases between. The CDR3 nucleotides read TGTGCTAGTGGTTCACAGGGACCCGGAAACACCATATATTTT. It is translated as CASGSQGPGNTIYF.

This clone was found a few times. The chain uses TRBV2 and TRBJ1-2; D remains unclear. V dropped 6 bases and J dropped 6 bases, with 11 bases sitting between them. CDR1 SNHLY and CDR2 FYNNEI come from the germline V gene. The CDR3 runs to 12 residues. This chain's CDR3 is CASRASPHGYTF. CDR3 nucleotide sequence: TGTGCCAGCAGGGCTTCCCCTCATGGCTACACCTTC. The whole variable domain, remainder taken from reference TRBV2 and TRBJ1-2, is EPEVTQTPSHQVTQMGQEVILRCVPISNHLYFYWYRQILGQKVEFLVSFYNNEISEKSEIFDDQFSVERPDGSNFTLKIRSTKLEDSAMYFCASRASPHGYTFGSGTRLTVV.

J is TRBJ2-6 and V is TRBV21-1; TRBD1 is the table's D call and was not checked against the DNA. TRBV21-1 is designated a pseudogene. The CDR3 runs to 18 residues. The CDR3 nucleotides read TGTGCCAGCAACCTGCTCCGGGACACCTTCTCTGGGGCCAACGTCCTGACTTTC. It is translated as CASNLLRDTFSGANVLTF.

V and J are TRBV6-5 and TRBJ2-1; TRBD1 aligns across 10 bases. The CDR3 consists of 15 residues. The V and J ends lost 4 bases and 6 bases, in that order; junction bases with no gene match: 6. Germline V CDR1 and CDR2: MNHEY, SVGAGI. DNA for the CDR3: TGTGCCAGCAGTTTCGGGACAGGGGTACTCAATGAGCAGTTCTTC. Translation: CASSFGTGVLNEQFF.

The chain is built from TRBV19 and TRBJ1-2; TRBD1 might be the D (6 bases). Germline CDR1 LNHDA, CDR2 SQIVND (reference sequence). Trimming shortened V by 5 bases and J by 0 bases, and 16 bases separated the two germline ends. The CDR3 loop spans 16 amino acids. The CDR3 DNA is TGTGCCAGTAGTTCCCGAGGGGGGGGAGCTAACTATGGCTACACCTTC. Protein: CASSSRGGGANYGYTF.

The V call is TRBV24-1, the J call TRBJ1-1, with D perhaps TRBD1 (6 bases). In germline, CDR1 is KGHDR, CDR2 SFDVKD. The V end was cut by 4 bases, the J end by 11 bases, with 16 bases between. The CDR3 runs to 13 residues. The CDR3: CATSEDGRGMAFF. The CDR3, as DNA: TGTGCCACCAGTGAGGACGGGAGGGGGATGGCTTTCTTT.

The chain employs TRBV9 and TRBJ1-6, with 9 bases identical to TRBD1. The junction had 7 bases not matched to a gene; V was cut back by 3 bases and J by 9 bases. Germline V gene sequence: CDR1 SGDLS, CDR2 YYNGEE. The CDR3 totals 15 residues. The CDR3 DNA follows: TGTGCCAGCAGCGCCTCGGGACAGGGAGGTTCACCCCTCCACTTT. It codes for CASSASGQGGSPLHF.

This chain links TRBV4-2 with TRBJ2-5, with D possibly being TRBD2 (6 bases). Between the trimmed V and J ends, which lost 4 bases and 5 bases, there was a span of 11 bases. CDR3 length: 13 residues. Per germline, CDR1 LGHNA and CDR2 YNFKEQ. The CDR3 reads CASSLPGGETQYF. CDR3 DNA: TGTGCCAGCAGCCTACCCGGAGGGGAGACCCAGTACTTC.

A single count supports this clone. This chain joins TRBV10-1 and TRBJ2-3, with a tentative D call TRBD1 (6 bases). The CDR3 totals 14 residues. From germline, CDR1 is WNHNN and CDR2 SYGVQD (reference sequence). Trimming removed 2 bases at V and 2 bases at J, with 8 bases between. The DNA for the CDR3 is TGCGCCAGCAGTGAGGGGGGCAACACAGATACGCAGTATTTT. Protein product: CASSEGGNTDTQYF.

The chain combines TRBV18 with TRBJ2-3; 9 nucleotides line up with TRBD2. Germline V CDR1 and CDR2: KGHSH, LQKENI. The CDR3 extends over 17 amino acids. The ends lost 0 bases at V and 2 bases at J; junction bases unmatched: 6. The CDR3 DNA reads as TGTGCCAGCTCACCACCAGGGACTAGCCCACACACAGATACGCAGTATTTT. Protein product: CASSPPGTSPHTDTQYF. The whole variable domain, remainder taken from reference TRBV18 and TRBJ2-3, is NAGVMQNPRHLVRRRGQEARLRCSPMKGHSHVYWYRQLPEEGLKFMVYLQKENIIDESGMPKERFSAEFPKEGPSILRIQQVVRGDSAAYFCASSPPGTSPHTDTQYFGPGTRLTVL.

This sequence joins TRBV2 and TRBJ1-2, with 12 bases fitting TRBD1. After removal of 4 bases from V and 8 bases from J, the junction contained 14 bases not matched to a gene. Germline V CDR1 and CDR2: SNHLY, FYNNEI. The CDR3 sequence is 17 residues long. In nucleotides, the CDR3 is TGTGCCAGCAGTGGGTCCCGGGACAGGGGGCAAGAGAAAGGCTACACCTTC. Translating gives CASSGSRDRGQEKGYTF. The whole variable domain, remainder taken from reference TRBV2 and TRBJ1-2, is EPEVTQTPSHQVTQMGQEVILRCVPISNHLYFYWYRQILGQKVEFLVSFYNNEISEKSEIFDDQFSVERPDGSNFTLKIRSTKLEDSAMYFCASSGSRDRGQEKGYTFGSGTRLTVV.

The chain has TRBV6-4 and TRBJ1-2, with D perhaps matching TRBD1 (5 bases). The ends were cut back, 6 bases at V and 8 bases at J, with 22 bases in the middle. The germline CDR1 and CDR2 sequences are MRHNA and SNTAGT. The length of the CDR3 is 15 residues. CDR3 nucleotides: TGTGCCAGCAGCTCGCAGGGTATCGGTATATCAGGCTACACCTTC. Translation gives CASSSQGIGISGYTF.

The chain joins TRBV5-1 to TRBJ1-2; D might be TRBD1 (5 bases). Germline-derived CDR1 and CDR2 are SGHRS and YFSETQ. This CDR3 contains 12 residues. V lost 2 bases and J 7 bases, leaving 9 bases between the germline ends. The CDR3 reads CASSLRGGGYTF. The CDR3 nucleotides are TGCGCCAGCAGCTTAAGGGGTGGTGGCTACACCTTC.

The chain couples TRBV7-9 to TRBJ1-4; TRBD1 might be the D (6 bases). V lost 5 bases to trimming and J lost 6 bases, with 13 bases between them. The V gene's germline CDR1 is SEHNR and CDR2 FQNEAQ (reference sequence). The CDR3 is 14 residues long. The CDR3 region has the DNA TGTGCCAGCAGCCCTGGGGCAGGGGATGAAAAACTGTTTTTT. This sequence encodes CASSPGAGDEKLFF.

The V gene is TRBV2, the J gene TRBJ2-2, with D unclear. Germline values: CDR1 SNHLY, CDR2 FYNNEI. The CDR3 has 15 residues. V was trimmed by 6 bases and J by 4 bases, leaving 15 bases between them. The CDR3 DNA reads TGTGCCAGCAGCGTGCGTAGCCCGGGCACCGGGGAGCTGTTTTTT. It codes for CASSVRSPGTGELFF.

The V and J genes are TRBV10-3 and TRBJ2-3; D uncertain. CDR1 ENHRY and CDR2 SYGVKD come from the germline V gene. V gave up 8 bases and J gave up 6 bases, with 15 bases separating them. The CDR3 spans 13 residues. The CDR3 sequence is CAIGVMSKDTQYF. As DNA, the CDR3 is TGTGCCATCGGTGTAATGAGTAAGGATACGCAGTATTTT.

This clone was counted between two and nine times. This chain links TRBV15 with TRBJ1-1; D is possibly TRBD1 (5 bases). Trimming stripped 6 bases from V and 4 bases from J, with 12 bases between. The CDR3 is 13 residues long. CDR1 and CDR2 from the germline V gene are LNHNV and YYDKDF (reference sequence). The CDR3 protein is CATRQADVTEAFF. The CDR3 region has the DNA TGTGCCACCAGACAGGCGGACGTCACTGAAGCTTTCTTT. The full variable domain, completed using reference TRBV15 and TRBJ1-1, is DAMVIQNPRYQVTQFGKPVTLSCSQTLNHNVMYWYQQKSSQAPKLLFHYYDKDFNNEADTPDNFQSRRPNTSFCFLDIRSPGLGDTAMYLCATRQADVTEAFFGQGTRLTVV.

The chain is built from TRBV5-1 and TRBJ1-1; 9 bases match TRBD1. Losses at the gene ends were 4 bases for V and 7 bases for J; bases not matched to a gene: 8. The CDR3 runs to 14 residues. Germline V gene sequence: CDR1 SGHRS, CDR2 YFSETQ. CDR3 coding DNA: TGCGCCAGCAGCCCTGAACAGGGGGCGGGTGAAGCTTTCTTT. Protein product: CASSPEQGAGEAFF.

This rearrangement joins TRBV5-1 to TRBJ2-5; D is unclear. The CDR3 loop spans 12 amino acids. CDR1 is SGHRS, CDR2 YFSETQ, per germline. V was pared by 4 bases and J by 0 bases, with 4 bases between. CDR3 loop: CASSPYQETQYF. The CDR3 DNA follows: TGCGCCAGCAGCCCGTACCAAGAGACCCAGTACTTC. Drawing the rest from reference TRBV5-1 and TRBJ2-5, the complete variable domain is KAGVTQTPRYLIKTRGQQVTLSCSPISGHRSVSWYQQTPGQGLQFLFEYFSETQRNKGNFPGRFSGRQFSNSRSEMNVSTLELGDSALYLCASSPYQETQYFGPGTRLLVL.

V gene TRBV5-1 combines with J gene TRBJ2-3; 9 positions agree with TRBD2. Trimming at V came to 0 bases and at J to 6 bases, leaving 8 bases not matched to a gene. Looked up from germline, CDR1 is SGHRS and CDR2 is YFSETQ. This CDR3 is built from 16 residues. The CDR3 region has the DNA TGCGCCAGCAGCTTGGTTCAGCGGGGGGACGGGGATACGCAGTATTTT. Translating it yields CASSLVQRGDGDTQYF.

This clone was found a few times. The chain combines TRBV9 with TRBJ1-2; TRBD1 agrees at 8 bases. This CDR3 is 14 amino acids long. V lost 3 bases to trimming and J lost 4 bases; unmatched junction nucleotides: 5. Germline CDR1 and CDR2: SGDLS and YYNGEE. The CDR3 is CASSDDRGSYGYTF. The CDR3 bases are TGTGCCAGCAGCGATGACAGGGGTTCCTATGGCTACACCTTC.

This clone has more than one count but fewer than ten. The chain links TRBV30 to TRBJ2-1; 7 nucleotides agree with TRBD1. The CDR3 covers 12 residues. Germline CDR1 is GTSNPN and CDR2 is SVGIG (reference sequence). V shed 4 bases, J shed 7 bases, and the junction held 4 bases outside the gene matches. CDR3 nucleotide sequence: TGTGCCTGGACCAGGGGACAGAATGAGCAGTTCTTC. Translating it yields CAWTRGQNEQFF.

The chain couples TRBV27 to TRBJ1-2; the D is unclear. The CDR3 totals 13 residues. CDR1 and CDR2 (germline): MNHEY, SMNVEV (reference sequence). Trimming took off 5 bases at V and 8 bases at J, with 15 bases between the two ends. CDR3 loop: CASSPRGVGGYTF. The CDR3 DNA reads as TGTGCCAGCAGTCCCCGGGGAGTAGGGGGCTACACCTTC.